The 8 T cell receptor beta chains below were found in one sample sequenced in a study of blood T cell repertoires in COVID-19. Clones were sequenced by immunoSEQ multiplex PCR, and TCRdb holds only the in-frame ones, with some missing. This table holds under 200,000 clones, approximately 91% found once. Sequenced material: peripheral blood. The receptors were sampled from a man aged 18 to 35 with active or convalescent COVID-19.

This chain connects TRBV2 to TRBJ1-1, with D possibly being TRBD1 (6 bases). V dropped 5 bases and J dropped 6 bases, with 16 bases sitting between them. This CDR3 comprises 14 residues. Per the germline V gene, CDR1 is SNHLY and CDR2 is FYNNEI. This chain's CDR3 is CASSPTGWYAEAFF. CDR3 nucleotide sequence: TGTGCCAGCAGTCCAACAGGGTGGTACGCTGAAGCTTTCTTT. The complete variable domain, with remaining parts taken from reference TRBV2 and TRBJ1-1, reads EPEVTQTPSHQVTQMGQEVILRCVPISNHLYFYWYRQILGQKVEFLVSFYNNEISEKSEIFDDQFSVERPDGSNFTLKIRSTKLEDSAMYFCASSPTGWYAEAFFGQGTRLTVV.

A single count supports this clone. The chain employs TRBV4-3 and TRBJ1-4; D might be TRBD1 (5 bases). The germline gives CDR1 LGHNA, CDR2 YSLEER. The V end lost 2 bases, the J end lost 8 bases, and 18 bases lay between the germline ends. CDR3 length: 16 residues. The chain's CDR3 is CASSQNLGGVGEKLFF. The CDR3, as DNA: TGCGCCAGCAGCCAAAACCTGGGGGGGGTGGGAGAAAAACTGTTTTTT.

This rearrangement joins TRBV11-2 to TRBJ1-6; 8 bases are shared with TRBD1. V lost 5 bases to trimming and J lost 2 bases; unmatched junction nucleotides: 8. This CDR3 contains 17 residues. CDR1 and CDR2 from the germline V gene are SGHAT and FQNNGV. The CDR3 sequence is CASSPRTGSAYNSPLHF. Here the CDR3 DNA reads TGTGCCAGCAGCCCCAGGACAGGGAGCGCCTATAATTCACCCCTCCACTTT.

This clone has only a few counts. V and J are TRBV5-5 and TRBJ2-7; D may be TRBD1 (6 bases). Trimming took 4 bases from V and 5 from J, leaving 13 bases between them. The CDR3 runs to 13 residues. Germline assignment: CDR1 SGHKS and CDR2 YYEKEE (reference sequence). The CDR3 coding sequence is TGTGCCAGCAGCCCCGCCTACAGGGACGAGCAGTACTTC. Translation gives CASSPAYRDEQYF.

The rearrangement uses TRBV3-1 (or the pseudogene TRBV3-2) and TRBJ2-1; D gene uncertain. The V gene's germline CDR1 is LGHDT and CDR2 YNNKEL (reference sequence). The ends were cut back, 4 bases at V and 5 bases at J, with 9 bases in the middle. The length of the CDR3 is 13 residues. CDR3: CASSRNLNNEQFF. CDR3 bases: TGTGCCAGCAGCCGCAACTTAAACAATGAGCAGTTCTTC.

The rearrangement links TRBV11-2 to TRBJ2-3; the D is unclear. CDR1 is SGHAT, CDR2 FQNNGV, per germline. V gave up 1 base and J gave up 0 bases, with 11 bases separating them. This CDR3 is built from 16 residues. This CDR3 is CASSLGADFSTDTQYF. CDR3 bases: TGTGCCAGCAGCTTAGGCGCAGACTTTAGCACAGATACGCAGTATTTT.

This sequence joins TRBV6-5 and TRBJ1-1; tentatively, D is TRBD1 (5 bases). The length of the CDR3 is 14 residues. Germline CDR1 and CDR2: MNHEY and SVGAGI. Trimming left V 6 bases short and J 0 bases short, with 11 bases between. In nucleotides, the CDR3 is TGTGCCAGCAGGGCGGGACGCATGAACACTGAAGCTTTCTTT. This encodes CASRAGRMNTEAFF.

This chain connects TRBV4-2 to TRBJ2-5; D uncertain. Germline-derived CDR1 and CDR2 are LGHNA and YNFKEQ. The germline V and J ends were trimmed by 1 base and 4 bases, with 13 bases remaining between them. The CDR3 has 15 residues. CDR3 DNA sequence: TGTGCCAGCAGCCAAGTGGCCGGAGAAGGAGAGACCCAGTACTTC. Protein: CASSQVAGEGETQYF.